Below, 20 T cell receptor beta chains from the same sample are listed, as sequenced in a study of low-dose radiotherapy and immunotherapy resistance in tumors. First-strand cDNA used TRAV- and TRBV-specific primers, covering alpha and beta chains. A constant-region primer paired with the V-primer adapter amplified TCRs over about 20 PCR cycles. Each CDR3 protein is one row after TCRdb ran MiXCR on the reads. The sample yields 11,000 to 15,000 distinct CDR3 sequences, under 60% seen once. These receptors originate from a human donor with advanced metastatic prostate, ovarian, gallbladder or colorectal cancer (not recorded which). This table probably holds off-target reads from a library built for another chain.

This clonotype has a handful of counts. This chain links TRBV5-1 with TRBJ2-1, with a weak D call TRBD1 (6 bases). Germline-derived CDR1 and CDR2 are SGHRS and YFSETQ. V dropped 3 bases and J dropped 4 bases, with 8 bases sitting between them. The CDR3 is 13 amino acids. The CDR3 coding sequence is TGCGCCAGCAGCTCCGGACAGTACAATGAGCAGTTCTTC. Protein: CASSSGQYNEQFF.

This clonotype was counted once. V is TRBV4-2 and J is TRBJ1-4; D perhaps matches TRBD1 (5 bases). V was clipped by 0 bases and J by 7 bases, with 12 bases between them. The CDR3 extends over 15 amino acids. The germline V gene encodes CDR1 LGHNA and CDR2 YNFKEQ. The CDR3 region is CASSQEGEGAEKLFF. The CDR3 region has the DNA TGTGCCAGCAGCCAAGAGGGGGAGGGAGCTGAAAAACTGTTTTTT.

The rearrangement uses TRBV2 and TRBJ1-6; D is unclear. Trimming cost V 4 bases and J 7 bases, with 11 bases left between them. The CDR3 length is 14 residues. Germline V lookup: CDR1 SNHLY, CDR2 FYNNEI. The CDR3 reads CASSANLGNSPLHF. In DNA form, the CDR3 reads TGTGCCAGCAGTGCAAACTTGGGGAATTCACCCCTCCACTTT.

The V and J genes are TRBV9 and TRBJ1-4; D is undetermined. V was pared by 4 bases and J by 0 bases, with 10 bases between. CDR1 is SGDLS and CDR2 is YYNGEE in the germline V gene. The CDR3 totals 15 residues. The CDR3 DNA sequence: TGTGCCAGCAGCTCCCACGGGACAACTAATGAAAAACTGTTTTTT. It specifies CASSSHGTTNEKLFF.

V and J are TRBV28 and TRBJ1-5; the D is unclear. V lost 8 bases, J lost 2 bases, and 10 bases lay in between. This CDR3 spans 13 amino acids. CDR1 and CDR2 (germline): MDHEN, SYDVKM. CDR3 nucleotides: TGTGCCAGCCGACGACAACGCAATCAGCCCCAGCATTTT. Translating it yields CASRRQRNQPQHF.

The rearrangement links TRBV9 to TRBJ2-5; D is possibly TRBD1 (5 bases). Trimming shortened V by 3 bases and J by 4 bases, and 16 bases separated the two germline ends. Germline V lookup: CDR1 SGDLS, CDR2 YYNGEE. This CDR3 region has 15 residues. The CDR3 spells CASSASRGAAETQYF. DNA for the CDR3: TGTGCCAGCAGCGCCTCCCGTGGGGCGGCAGAGACCCAGTACTTC.

The rearrangement links TRBV5-1 to TRBJ1-5; no firm D call. The CDR3 spans 15 residues. V was trimmed by 1 base and J by 0 bases, leaving 8 bases between them. CDR1 is SGHRS, CDR2 YFSETQ, per germline. CDR3 DNA: TGCGCCAGCAGCTTGATACCCGATAGCAATCAGCCCCAGCATTTT. Amino acids: CASSLIPDSNQPQHF.

This chain's CDR3 is CSVDPGGETQYF. The CDR3 DNA reads TGCAGCGTTGATCCAGGGGGAGAGACCCAGTACTTC. The V gene is TRBV29-1, the J gene TRBJ2-5, with 7 bases identical to TRBD1. Germline V gives CDR1 SQVTM, CDR2 ANQGSEA. The J segment lost 4 bases and the V segment lost 3 bases, leaving 2 bases of the junction unmatched. The CDR3 runs to 12 residues.

The CDR3 loop is CASSPGGRGATGGQYF. For the CDR3, the DNA is TGTGCCAGCAGTCCGGGAGGTAGGGGAGCCACAGGAGGGCAGTATTTT. The chain recombines TRBV7-3 with TRBJ2-3; the match to TRBD2 covers 7 bases. The V segment lost 6 bases and the J segment 11 bases; nucleotides outside the gene matches: 20. CDR3 size: 16 residues. Germline assignment: CDR1 SGHTA and CDR2 FQGTGA.

This chain uses TRBV20-1 with TRBJ2-3; a weak D match, TRBD2 (5 bases). The CDR3 covers 16 residues. Germline V CDR1 and CDR2: DFQATT, SNEGSKA (reference sequence). Trimming stripped 6 bases from V and 0 bases from J, with 19 bases between. CDR3 in DNA: TGCAGTGCCCGATCGCGGGCAGAACTAAGCACAGATACGCAGTATTTT. Translating it yields CSARSRAELSTDTQYF.

The chain uses TRBV29-1 and TRBJ2-5, with 7 bases that match TRBD1. CDR1 is SQVTM and CDR2 is ANQGSEA in the germline V gene. The CDR3 runs 10 residues. The CDR3: CGTDQETQYF. The CDR3 DNA is TGCGGGACAGATCAAGAGACCCAGTACTTC.

This clonotype was detected once. The gene calls are TRBV7-2 and TRBJ2-3; 11 bases are shared with TRBD2. The germline V gene encodes CDR1 SGHTA and CDR2 FQGNSA. J was trimmed by 4 bases and V by 0 bases; bases with no gene match: 3. The CDR3 covers 16 residues. Here the CDR3 reads CASSLAGLAVSDTQYF. For the CDR3, the DNA is TGTGCCAGCAGCTTAGCGGGACTAGCGGTGTCAGATACGCAGTATTTT.

The rearrangement uses TRBV3-1 and TRBJ1-4; D possibly corresponds to TRBD1 (5 bases). Trimming shortened V by 4 bases and J by 7 bases, and 22 bases separated the two germline ends. Germline loops: CDR1 LGHDT, CDR2 YNNKEL (reference sequence). This CDR3 has 17 residues. The CDR3 region is CASSPTTGPIGAEKLFF. The DNA for the CDR3 is TGTGCCAGCAGCCCAACTACGGGACCGATTGGTGCTGAAAAACTGTTTTTT.

In its sample, this clonotype was seen a few times. This rearrangement joins TRBV7-2 to TRBJ2-5; a possible D gene is TRBD2 (7 bases). Looked up from germline, CDR1 is SGHTA and CDR2 is FQGNSA. The CDR3 consists of 17 residues. The V and J ends lost 5 bases and 1 base respectively, with 20 bases between them. In DNA, the CDR3 is TGTGCCAGCAGCCCCGCAGGGGCTAGCGGAGGCCAAGAGACCCAGTACTTC. Amino acid sequence: CASSPAGASGGQETQYF. Full variable domain (rest looked up from reference TRBV7-2 and TRBJ2-5): GAGVSQSPSNKVTEKGKDVELRCDPISGHTALYWYRQSLGQGLEFLIYFQGNSAPDKSGLPSDRFSAERTGGSVSTLTIQRTQQEDSAVYLCASSPAGASGGQETQYFGPGTRLLVL.

The chain is built from TRBV12-5 and TRBJ2-5; a weak D match, TRBD2 (6 bases). Trimming cost V 5 bases and J 7 bases, with 11 bases left between them. The V gene's germline CDR1 is LGHNT and CDR2 FRNRAP. The CDR3 runs to 12 residues. The CDR3 here is CASGTFGGTQYF. CDR3 nucleotides: TGTGCTAGTGGTACCTTCGGGGGGACCCAGTACTTC.

This clonotype was counted a single time. CDR3 nucleotides: TGTGCCAGCAGCCCGCGGACTAGCGGGGGGGTAAATGAGCAGTTCTTC. Residues: CASSPRTSGGVNEQFF. The chain combines TRBV11-2 with TRBJ2-1; 15 bases line up with TRBD2. Germline V gene data show CDR1 as SGHAT and CDR2 as FQNNGV. The ends lost 5 bases at V and 7 bases at J; junction bases unmatched: 6. The CDR3 extends over 16 amino acids.

The chain couples TRBV20-1 to TRBJ2-4, with D maybe TRBD1 (6 bases). Trimming stripped 4 bases from V and 6 bases from J, with 16 bases between. The CDR3 runs 14 residues. Germline CDR1 DFQATT, CDR2 SNEGSKA (reference sequence). The chain's CDR3 is CSAKLTGTGNIQYF. The CDR3 nucleotides read TGCAGTGCTAAACTTACAGGGACGGGAAACATTCAGTACTTC.

The rearrangement joins TRBV7-3 to TRBJ2-3; D remains ambiguous. The CDR3 is 11 amino acids. Germline V gene data show CDR1 as SGHTA and CDR2 as FQGTGA. Trimming cost V 5 bases and J 14 bases, with 14 bases left between them. The CDR3 DNA sequence: TGTGCCAGCAGCCTACCCCGAGTTTCGTATTTT. It translates to CASSLPRVSYF.

This clonotype was seen more than once but under ten times. The V gene is TRBV10-2, the J gene TRBJ2-1; a weak D match, TRBD2 (6 bases). The CDR3 covers 13 residues. Trimming took 2 bases from V and 7 from J, leaving 9 bases between them. Germline assignment: CDR1 WSHSY and CDR2 SAAADI. The CDR3 coding sequence is TGCGCCAGCAGTGAGATGGAGGGAAATGAGCAGTTCTTC. This sequence encodes CASSEMEGNEQFF.

V and J are TRBV7-2 and TRBJ1-1; weak D call: TRBD1 (5 bases). The germline V gene encodes CDR1 SGHTA and CDR2 FQGNSA. V lost 5 bases, J lost 6 bases, and 16 bases lay in between. This CDR3 is built from 14 residues. The CDR3 protein is CASSQSRGLAEAFF. For the CDR3, the DNA is TGTGCCAGCAGCCAGTCGAGGGGATTGGCTGAAGCTTTCTTT.